One sample yielded the 13 T cell receptor beta chains listed below, sequenced in a study of identical twins. TCRdb ran MiXCR on the 5' RACE reads and lists one entry per CDR3 protein. The table shows around 1.7 million distinct CDR3 sequences, with about 31% occurring only once. The sequencing sample was made of cord blood. The receptor set was obtained from a newborn girl in good health.

This clonotype has just a few counts. This chain connects TRBV20-1 to TRBJ2-5, with D maybe TRBD2 (6 bases). CDR3 length: 12 residues. V was clipped by 6 bases and J by 3 bases, with 11 bases between them. The germline CDR1 and CDR2 sequences are DFQATT and SNEGSKA (reference sequence). CDR3 DNA sequence: TGCAGTGCGACGGGACTGAAAGAGACCCAGTACTTC. Its translation: CSATGLKETQYF.

This clonotype was counted a few times. The rearrangement links TRBV4-1 to TRBJ2-3, with D unresolved. The germline gives CDR1 MGHRA, CDR2 YSYEKL. The V end lost 2 bases, the J end lost 5 bases, and 5 bases lay between the germline ends. This CDR3 has 12 residues. The DNA for the CDR3 is TGCGCCAGCAGCCAACATGGAGATACGCAGTATTTT. This gives the protein CASSQHGDTQYF.

The chain combines TRBV3-1 with TRBJ2-2, with 7 nucleotides matching TRBD2. This CDR3 contains 13 residues. Unmatched junction bases numbered 8, after V lost 4 bases and J lost 12 bases. The germline gives CDR1 LGHDT, CDR2 YNNKEL (reference sequence). CDR3 nucleotides: TGTGCCAGCAGCCGGGGACTAAGGGTGAAGCTGTTTTTT. Its translation: CASSRGLRVKLFF. Using reference TRBV3-1 and TRBJ2-2 for the parts outside the CDR3, the full variable domain is DTAVSQTPKYLVTQMGNDKSIKCEQNLGHDTMYWYKQDSKKFLKIMFSYNNKELIINETVPNRFSPKSPDKAHLNLHINSLELGDSAVYFCASSRGLRVKLFFGEGSRLTVL.

This clonotype has at least ten counts. The V and J genes are TRBV6-5 and TRBJ1-2; 9 nucleotides match TRBD1. V gave up 1 base and J gave up 8 bases; unmatched junction bases: 2. Germline V gene lookup returns CDR1 MNHEY and CDR2 SVGAGI. The CDR3 has 13 amino acids. CDR3 amino acids: CASSYFGQGGYTF. The CDR3 bases are TGTGCCAGCAGTTACTTCGGACAGGGGGGCTACACCTTC.

This clonotype was picked up a small number of times. The rearrangement joins TRBV20-1 to TRBJ2-7; 8 bases match TRBD1. After removal of 0 bases from V and 0 bases from J, the junction contained 4 bases not matched to a gene. In germline, CDR1 is DFQATT, CDR2 SNEGSKA (reference sequence). CDR3 length equals 15 residues. The CDR3 sequence: CSARDWTGSSYEQYF. The CDR3, as DNA: TGCAGTGCTAGAGATTGGACAGGGAGCTCCTACGAGCAGTACTTC.

The chain is built from TRBV28 and TRBJ2-1; D may be TRBD2 (5 bases). The V end lost 2 bases, the J end lost 8 bases, and 16 bases lay between the germline ends. The germline gives CDR1 MDHEN, CDR2 SYDVKM. This CDR3 region has 15 residues. Here the CDR3 DNA reads TGTGCCAGCAGTTTAGAGGGCCCCGGTAGCGATGAGCAGTTCTTC. This encodes CASSLEGPGSDEQFF.

The genes are TRBV3-1 and TRBJ1-1, with D uncertain. Germline V gene lookup returns CDR1 LGHDT and CDR2 YNNKEL (reference sequence). Trimming took 3 bases from V and 0 from J, leaving 8 bases between them. The CDR3 extends over 14 amino acids. CDR3 DNA sequence: TGTGCCAGCAGCCATCAAATCATGAACACTGAAGCTTTCTTT. Protein sequence: CASSHQIMNTEAFF.

A few counts support this clonotype. The gene calls are TRBV15 and TRBJ1-6; D is unclear. The CDR3 contains 15 residues. Germline CDR1 is LNHNV and CDR2 is YYDKDF (reference sequence). Trimming cost V 0 bases and J 9 bases, with 12 bases left between them. CDR3 in amino acids: CATSRDNSRSSPLHF. CDR3 DNA: TGTGCCACCAGCAGAGATAACAGTCGGTCTTCACCCCTCCACTTT. The whole variable domain, remainder taken from reference TRBV15 and TRBJ1-6, is DAMVIQNPRYQVTQFGKPVTLSCSQTLNHNVMYWYQQKSSQAPKLLFHYYDKDFNNEADTPDNFQSRRPNTSFCFLDIRSPGLGDTAMYLCATSRDNSRSSPLHFGNGTRLTVT.

The CDR3 is CASSRTAEAFF. In DNA form, the CDR3 reads TGTGCCAGCAGCCGGACAGCTGAAGCTTTCTTT. The chain uses TRBV7-9 and TRBJ1-1; possibly TRBD1 for D (6 bases). Trimming left V 5 bases short and J 6 bases short, with 7 bases between. In germline, CDR1 is SEHNR, CDR2 FQNEAQ (reference sequence). This CDR3 contains 11 residues. Full variable domain (rest looked up from reference TRBV7-9 and TRBJ1-1): DTGVSQNPRHKITKRGQNVTFRCDPISEHNRLYWYRQTLGQGPEFLTYFQNEAQLEKSRLLSDRFSAERPKGSFSTLEIQRTEQGDSAMYLCASSRTAEAFFGQGTRLTVV.

The genes are TRBV4-1 and TRBJ2-3; 7 nucleotides match TRBD2. V lost 0 bases to trimming and J lost 7 bases; unmatched junction nucleotides: 22. CDR3 length equals 20 residues. Germline V gives CDR1 MGHRA, CDR2 YSYEKL. The CDR3 coding sequence is TGCGCCAGCAGCCAAGACGGCTTCTATCGTTCTAGCGGTGCTGTTTATACGCAGTATTTT. Translated: CASSQDGFYRSSGAVYTQYF.

This clonotype was detected many times. This chain uses TRBV13 with TRBJ1-2; D is ambiguous. V lost 5 bases and J 6 bases, leaving 16 bases between the germline ends. This CDR3 has 14 amino acids. Germline CDR1 and CDR2: PRHDT and FYEKMQ (reference sequence). DNA for the CDR3: TGTGCCAGCAGCAACTTTTTGAGGGCTGATGGCTACACCTTC. This sequence encodes CASSNFLRADGYTF.

This clonotype appeared many times. The chain carries TRBV2 and TRBJ1-5, with D unresolved. The CDR3 runs 13 residues. The V end was cut by 1 base, the J end by 2 bases, with 3 bases between. Per the germline V gene, CDR1 is SNHLY and CDR2 is FYNNEI. As DNA, the CDR3 is TGTGCCAGCAGTGAAGGGGGCAATCAGCCCCAGCATTTT. Its translation: CASSEGGNQPQHF.

This chain connects TRBV20-1 to TRBJ1-2; 8 nucleotides line up with TRBD1. The germline gives CDR1 DFQATT, CDR2 SNEGSKA (reference sequence). This CDR3 comprises 14 residues. Trimming cost V 6 bases and J 4 bases; bases outside gene matches: 10. The CDR3 DNA follows: TGCAGTGCCGTCAGGACAGGGACAAGCTATGGCTACACCTTC. Amino acid sequence: CSAVRTGTSYGYTF.